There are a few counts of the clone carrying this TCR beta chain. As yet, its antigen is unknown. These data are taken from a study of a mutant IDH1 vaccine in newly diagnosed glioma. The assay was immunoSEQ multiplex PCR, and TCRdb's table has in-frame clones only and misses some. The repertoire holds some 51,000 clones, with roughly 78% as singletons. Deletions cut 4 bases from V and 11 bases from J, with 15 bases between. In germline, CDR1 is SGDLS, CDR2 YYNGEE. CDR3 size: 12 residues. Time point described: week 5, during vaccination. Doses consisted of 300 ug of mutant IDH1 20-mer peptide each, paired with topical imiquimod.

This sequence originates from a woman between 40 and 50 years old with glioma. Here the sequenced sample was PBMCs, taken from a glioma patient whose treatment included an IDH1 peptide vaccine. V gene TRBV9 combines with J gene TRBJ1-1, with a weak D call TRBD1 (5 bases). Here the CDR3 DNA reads TGTGCCAGCAGCCCCGCGGGGCTAGCGGCTTTCTTT. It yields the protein CASSPAGLAAFF.